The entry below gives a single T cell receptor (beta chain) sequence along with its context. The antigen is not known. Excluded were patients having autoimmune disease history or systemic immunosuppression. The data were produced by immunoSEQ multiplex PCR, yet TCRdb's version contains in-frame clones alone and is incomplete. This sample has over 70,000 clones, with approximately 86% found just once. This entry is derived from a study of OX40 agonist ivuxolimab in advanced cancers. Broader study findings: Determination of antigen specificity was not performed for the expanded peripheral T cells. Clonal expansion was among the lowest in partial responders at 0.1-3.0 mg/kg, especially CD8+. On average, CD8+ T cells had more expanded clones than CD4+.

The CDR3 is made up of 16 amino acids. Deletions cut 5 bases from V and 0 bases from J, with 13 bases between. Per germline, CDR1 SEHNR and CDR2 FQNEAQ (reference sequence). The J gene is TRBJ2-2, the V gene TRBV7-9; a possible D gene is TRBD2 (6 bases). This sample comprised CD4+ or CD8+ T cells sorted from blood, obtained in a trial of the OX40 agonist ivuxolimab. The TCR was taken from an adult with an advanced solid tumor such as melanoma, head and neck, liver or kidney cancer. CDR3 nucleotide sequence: TGTGCCAGCAGCCGTTCACGCGGGGCGAACACCGGGGAGCTGTTTTTT. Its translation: CASSRSRGANTGELFF.